This T cell receptor beta chain was identified in a study of response to subunit inactivated influenza vaccine (dated by TCRdb to the late 2010s). Regarding the study in general: To follow how T cells responded to a trivalent subunit inactivated influenza vaccine, the researchers relied on deep quantitative profiling of the T cell receptor repertoire. The research as a whole found: The authors suggested that each seasonal influenza vaccination may recruit only a limited number of new T cells.

The library was generated by RT-PCR. Data came from an Illumina HiSeq 2500. TCRdb reworked the public reads: Q25 trimming with fastp, MiXCR clone assembly, productive beta chains retained. Rows matching on CDR3 protein sequence are summarized as one entry with the most common DNA and genes. For this sample the table gives over 150,000 distinct CDR3 sequences, of which 13% to 15% were detected only once. 26% of the sample rests with the top ten. About this clonotype: The specificity of this receptor is unknown. Base qualities were left out, and no much larger clone turns up one base away.

From a lookup of the germline V gene, CDR1 and CDR2 are SGDLS and YYNGEE. The cysteine opens and the phenylalanine closes a CDR3 of 11 amino acids. Kept here is only the CDR3 DNA, which spans 33 bases and is read in frame from base 1. V and J are truncated by 4 bases and 13 bases respectively, leaving an intervening sequence of 12 bases. Sequencing used CD8+ T cells sorted from PBMCs, obtained about 5 days after vaccination. Recombination connected TRBV9 to TRBJ2-4; the D segment may tentatively be TRBD1 or TRBD2, each giving 5 matched bases. The receptor was isolated from a middle-aged man who received an inactivated influenza vaccine. Donor details come from another sample of the same person, matched by shared clones. The CDR3 region: CASSSGTLQYF. The nucleotide sequence is TGTGCCAGCAGCTCGGGGACGTTGCAGTACTTC.